Shown below are 17 T cell receptor beta chains from a single sample sequenced in a study of cytomegalovirus exposure and HLA in healthy donors. Use of 60 Vbeta and 13 Jbeta primers characterized the PCR. TCRdb's copy holds only in-frame clones and misses some; the assay was immunoSEQ multiplex PCR. Of tens of thousands of clones in the sample, about three quarters were seen once. Sequencing input: PBMCs. These receptor sequences come from a male donor in good health and CMV-seropositive.

The chain joins TRBV2 to TRBJ2-6; no clear D gene. The CDR3 sequence is 15 residues long. Trimming took 8 bases from V and 0 from J, leaving 11 bases between them. Germline lookup yields CDR1 SNHLY and CDR2 FYNNEI. In DNA form, the CDR3 reads TGTGCCAGCCGTGGCTGGAGCTCTGGGGCCAACGTCCTGACTTTC. Its translation: CASRGWSSGANVLTF.

This rearrangement joins TRBV27 to TRBJ2-5; TRBD2 matches at 11 bases. Germline CDR1 and CDR2: MNHEY and SMNVEV (reference sequence). The trim removed 6 bases at V and 9 bases at J, leaving 24 bases unmatched. This CDR3 comprises 19 residues. CDR3 nucleotide sequence: TGTGCCAGCAGCTCAGACGATTTAGCGGGGGGGCCGATCCCCACGGCCCAGTACTTC. Amino acids: CASSSDDLAGGPIPTAQYF.

The rearrangement uses TRBV30 and TRBJ1-2; D unclear. V was shortened by 0 bases and J by 8 bases, with 13 bases between the two germline ends. CDR3 length: 13 residues. Germline V gene sequence: CDR1 GTSNPN, CDR2 SVGIG (reference sequence). The CDR3 region is CAWSVLEGGGYTF. CDR3 nucleotides: TGTGCCTGGAGTGTACTAGAAGGCGGAGGCTACACCTTC.

The rearrangement uses TRBV6-5 and TRBJ1-2; TRBD1 might be the D (5 bases). With 3 bases removed from V and 0 bases from J, the gap between germline ends came to 11 bases. Germline V gives CDR1 MNHEY, CDR2 SVGAGI. The CDR3 has 15 residues. The CDR3 sequence: CASSYGASANYGYTF. Here the CDR3 DNA reads TGTGCCAGCAGTTATGGGGCCTCCGCTAACTATGGCTACACCTTC.

The CDR3 region is CASSPTRAVIGELFF. The CDR3 region has the DNA TGCGCCAGCAGTCCAACCAGGGCCGTGATTGGGGAGCTGTTTTTT. This sequence joins TRBV23-1 and TRBJ2-2, with a tentative D call TRBD1 (5 bases). TRBV23-1 is designated an ORF whose function remains uncertain. V was shortened by 4 bases and J by 8 bases, with 17 bases between the two germline ends. The CDR3 loop spans 15 amino acids.

The V and J genes are TRBV6-5 and TRBJ2-3; 8 nucleotides match TRBD2. The germline V gene encodes CDR1 MNHEY and CDR2 SVGAGI. V lost 0 bases and J lost 7; bases outside the gene matches: 3. This CDR3 region has 14 residues. The DNA of the CDR3 is TGTGCCAGCAGTTACTCCGGGGGGGACCATACGCAGTATTTT. Translating gives CASSYSGGDHTQYF.

The gene calls are TRBV19 and TRBJ1-1, with D possibly being TRBD1 (6 bases). CDR3 length: 15 residues. The V gene's germline CDR1 is LNHDA and CDR2 SQIVND (reference sequence). With 3 bases removed from V and 1 base from J, the gap between germline ends came to 12 bases. The CDR3 nucleotides are TGTGCCAGTAGTATCCGACCCAGGGGGAACACTGAAGCTTTCTTT. Residues: CASSIRPRGNTEAFF.

The chain recombines TRBV6-5 with TRBJ2-3; possible D gene TRBD2, 6 bases. The germline V gene has CDR1 MNHEY and CDR2 SVGAGI. CDR3 length: 13 amino acids. V was cut by 10 bases and J by 0 bases, with 11 bases left in between. CDR3 DNA: TGTGCCACCCGGGACTTCAGCACAGATACGCAGTATTTT. As protein: CATRDFSTDTQYF.

The V and J genes are TRBV29-1 and TRBJ2-7; D gene unclear. Per germline, CDR1 SQVTM and CDR2 ANQGSEA. CDR3 length: 10 residues. V lost 4 bases and J 8 bases, leaving 9 bases between the germline ends. CDR3 amino acids: CSVVEAQQYF. In nucleotides, the CDR3 is TGCAGCGTTGTAGAGGCTCAGCAGTACTTC.

This clone was picked up a small number of times. The J gene is TRBJ1-2, the V gene TRBV29-1, with a possible D match to TRBD1 (6 bases). Trimming took off 4 bases at V and 4 bases at J, with 7 bases between the two ends. The CDR3 runs to 11 residues. Germline V gene lookup returns CDR1 SQVTM and CDR2 ANQGSEA. The CDR3 nucleotides read TGCAGCGTTGTACAGGGCTATGGCTACACCTTC. Its protein product is CSVVQGYGYTF.

The V call is TRBV7-9, the J call TRBJ2-1; 9 nucleotides line up with TRBD1. From germline, CDR1 is SEHNR and CDR2 FQNEAQ (reference sequence). The CDR3 contains 16 residues. V trimming: 5 bases; J trimming: 7 bases; junction bases outside the gene matches: 12. The CDR3 nucleotides are TGTGCCAGCAGCACACAGACAGGGGGGGCCCCAAATGAGCAGTTCTTC. As protein: CASSTQTGGAPNEQFF.

The CDR3 protein is CASSSGQSEKLFF. Written as DNA, the CDR3 is TGTGCCAGCTCTAGTGGACAGTCCGAAAAACTGTTTTTT. The rearrangement links TRBV18 to TRBJ1-4; TRBD1 is a possible D gene (6 bases). The CDR3 sequence is 13 residues long. CDR1 KGHSH and CDR2 LQKENI come from the germline V gene. V lost 6 bases and J 8 bases, leaving 13 bases between the germline ends. Together with reference TRBV18 and TRBJ1-4, the CDR3 gives the full variable domain: NAGVMQNPRHLVRRRGQEARLRCSPMKGHSHVYWYRQLPEEGLKFMVYLQKENIIDESGMPKERFSAEFPKEGPSILRIQQVVRGDSAAYFCASSSGQSEKLFFGSGTQLSVL.

This clone was seen a few times. The chain employs TRBV30 and TRBJ2-3, with 7 bases that match TRBD1. Germline V lookup: CDR1 GTSNPN, CDR2 SVGIG (reference sequence). The CDR3 is 15 residues long. V was pared by 4 bases and J by 4 bases, with 11 bases of the junction left unmatched. The CDR3 reads CAWKAGGAGPDTQYF. The CDR3 DNA follows: TGTGCCTGGAAAGCAGGGGGAGCCGGCCCAGATACGCAGTATTTT.

On this clone: At one boundary the junction diverges from the germline segment, which might be a read error. The chain couples TRBV5-4 to TRBJ2-5; TRBD1 might be the D (7 bases). The CDR3 is made up of 12 amino acids. Germline CDR1 and CDR2: SGHNT and YYREEE (reference sequence). The CDR3 loop is CASSLARDSMNF. The DNA of the CDR3 is TGTGCCAGCAGCCTGGCGCGGGACAGTATGAACTTC.

A note on this clone: A junction end diverges from the germline sequence, so it may reflect a read error. The V gene is TRBV5-6, the J gene TRBJ2-7; D not resolved. This CDR3 spans 13 amino acids. CDR1 SGHDT and CDR2 YYEEEE come from the germline V gene. CDR3 coding DNA: TGTGCCAGCGGCTTTGACACATTCGGCGAGCAGTACTTC. This translates into CASGFDTFGEQYF. Using reference TRBV5-6 and TRBJ2-7 for the parts outside the CDR3, the full variable domain is DAGVTQSPTHLIKTRGQQVTLRCSPKSGHDTVSWYQQALGQGPQFIFQYYEEEERQRGNFPDRFSGHQFPNYSSELNVNALLLGDSALYLCASGFDTFGEQYFGPGTRLTVT.

The genes are TRBV28 and TRBJ1-6, with TRBD1 as a possible D gene (6 bases). In germline, CDR1 is MDHEN, CDR2 SYDVKM. V was pared by 10 bases and J by 5 bases, with 12 bases between. This CDR3 is 13 amino acids long. The CDR3 is CAILGQHNSPLHF. The CDR3 DNA sequence: TGTGCCATCCTAGGACAGCATAATTCACCCCTCCACTTT.

The chain links TRBV27 to TRBJ1-2; 7 positions match TRBD1. After removal of 5 bases from V and 7 bases from J, the junction contained 4 bases not matched to a gene. This CDR3 spans 12 amino acids. Looked up from germline, CDR1 is MNHEY and CDR2 is SMNVEV (reference sequence). Here the CDR3 DNA reads TGTGCCAGCAGTACAGGGGACGCTGGCTACACCTTC. Its translation is CASSTGDAGYTF.